Listed below are T cell receptor beta chains from one sample, sequenced in a study of ipilimumab plus nivolumab after autologous stem cell transplantation. Produced via immunoSEQ multiplex PCR; TCRdb's table is partial and in-frame only. The data contain about 13,000 clones, around 73% of them singletons. The starting material was PBMCs, obtained in a trial of ipilimumab plus nivolumab as post-transplant consolidation. Receptors were obtained from a male donor with diffuse large B-cell lymphoma. The CDR3 runs from the conserved cysteine through the conserved F or W. Fields, in order: clone size, V gene, J gene, D gene, CDR3 protein. The D gene is left open where the match is weak. The size field is filled for only some rows; it gives once, few, many or a size class.

NA	TRBV18	TRBJ2-1	TRBD1	CASSPQTQGARNEQFF
NA	TRBV18	TRBJ1-1	NA	CASSRGQNTEAFF
NA	TRBV5-8	TRBJ1-3	NA	CASSHDRHLGNTIYF
NA	TRBV19	TRBJ2-1	TRBD2	CASSVTSGGASYNEQFF
NA	TRBV11-3	TRBJ2-7	NA	CASSLGGGREQYF
NA	TRBV19	TRBJ1-2	TRBD1	CASSASIGTAHGYTF
NA	TRBV5-4	TRBJ1-2	TRBD1	CASSLEGQTYGYTF
NA	TRBV7-8	TRBJ2-3	TRBD2	CASSPPVSGGALGTDTQYF
NA	TRBV27	TRBJ1-2	NA	CASRPLNNYGYTF
NA	TRBV6-6	TRBJ2-2	TRBD1	CASNSGTGNTGELFF
NA	TRBV28	TRBJ2-2	NA	CASRRVAGELFF
NA	TRBV21-1	TRBJ2-7	NA	CASSKYADSRYDEQYF
once	TRBV4-1	TRBJ1-1	NA	CASSHLDGGGREAFF
NA	TRBV4-1	TRBJ2-2	NA	CASSQDRGGRGDTGELFF
NA	TRBV4-2	TRBJ2-6	TRBD2	CASSQGGLAGTGANVLTF
NA	TRBV7-8	TRBJ2-2	TRBD2	CASSPRGGASTGELFF
few	TRBV7-2	TRBJ2-7	NA	CASSLVGEQYF
NA	TRBV11-2	TRBJ2-7	TRBD2	CASSLVVAGVEQYF
few	TRBV10-3	TRBJ1-5	NA	CAISLQGGQQPQHF
NA	TRBV12-5	TRBJ2-7	NA	CASGSGWGEQYF
NA	TRBV9	TRBJ1-1	NA	CASSLGDRITSNTEAFF
NA	TRBV21-1	TRBJ2-6	NA	CASSKEQAVVLTF
once	TRBV9	TRBJ2-7	TRBD1	CASSAGQGIYEQYF
NA	TRBV10-2	TRBJ2-1	NA	CASSGTPRTEQFF
few	TRBV19	TRBJ1-5	NA	CASSVGAARQPQHF
NA	TRBV6-6	TRBJ2-1	NA	CASSADSETYNEQFF
few	TRBV6-1	TRBJ1-1	NA	CASRQLNTEAFF
NA	TRBV6-1	TRBJ2-3	NA	CASSARSYAQWYF
NA	TRBV4-1	TRBJ1-1	TRBD1	CASSHDRALGTEAFF
NA	TRBV27	TRBJ2-7	NA	CASSFGGVYEQYF
NA	TRBV7-9	TRBJ1-1	NA	CASSLYISEDTEAFF
NA	TRBV7-6	TRBJ2-7	NA	CASSLADHLKYF
NA	TRBV19	TRBJ1-2	NA	CASGLGGNAAYGYTF
NA	TRBV2	TRBJ2-2	NA	CASGWRRGWDGELFF
NA	TRBV9	TRBJ1-6	NA	CASSVSSYNSPLHF
few	TRBV9	TRBJ1-2	NA	CASSYGTRPTGYTF
once	TRBV5-1	TRBJ1-1	NA	CASRENTEAFF
once	TRBV30	TRBJ1-4	NA	CAWSPRALFEKLFF
NA	TRBV27	TRBJ2-7	TRBD2	CASSPGGENEQYF
NA	TRBV9	TRBJ2-7	NA	CASSVGGPEYEQYF
NA	TRBV5-4	TRBJ2-3	TRBD1	CASSNPRTGGDTQYF
NA	TRBV6-1	TRBJ1-1	TRBD1	CATPGTGDTEAFF
once	TRBV6-5	TRBJ1-3	TRBD1	CASSYLTGAGNTIYF
once	TRBV30	TRBJ2-1	TRBD1	CAWSRDRGRGNEQFF
NA	TRBV7-3	NA	NA	CASSPQGGKTYEQYF
NA	TRBV2	TRBJ1-3	NA	CASRATAGSGNTIYF
NA	TRBV6-9	TRBJ1-1	TRBD1	CASSWTGIMNTEAFF
NA	TRBV29-1	TRBJ2-7	NA	CSVNPRGGEQYF
NA	TRBV30	TRBJ1-4	TRBD1	CAWSLTPPGGYEKLFF
NA	TRBV30	TRBJ1-2	NA	CAWSPSGASNYGYTF
NA	TRBV14	TRBJ2-3	NA	CASSSQGHGTQYF
NA	TRBV10-1	TRBJ1-1	TRBD1	CASSNSRDRANTEAFF
NA	TRBV10-1	TRBJ2-5	NA	CASSGQVQETQYF
few	TRBV19	TRBJ2-7	TRBD1	CASSIAQDRVHEQYF
NA	TRBV25-1	TRBJ1-2	NA	CASSEYQEGGYTF
NA	TRBV6-5	TRBJ1-1	NA	CASSYRAGLGRAFF
NA	TRBV7-2	TRBJ2-5	NA	CASSLVQGRETQYF
NA	TRBV7-9	TRBJ1-2	NA	CASRPSGAQEGGYTF
medium-sized	TRBV11-2	TRBJ2-7	NA	CASSIIQGRDEQYF
NA	TRBV7-8	TRBJ1-1	NA	CASSLEGAGMNTEAFF